This is a list of T cell receptor beta chains from one sample in a study of cytomegalovirus exposure and HLA in healthy donors. Repertoires were generated with immunoSEQ multiplex PCR, while TCRdb's copy carries only in-frame clones and drops some. The sample consists of about 240,000 clones, about 77% of them appearing once. Material: PBMCs. The receptor set was obtained from a boy aged 10-17 years in good health and CMV-seronegative. Each CDR3 is given with its conserved first and last residue. D genes are given only for firm matches. Clone size is shown for a subset of rows, as once, few, many or a class of expanded clone.

cdr3_nt	cdr3_aa	clone_size	v_call	j_call	d_call
TGTGCCAGCAGCCATTCAGGGGGAAACACCATATATTTT	CASSHSGGNTIYF	-	TRBV11-3	TRBJ1-3	-
TGTGCCAGCAGTTACGGGCACTACAATGAGCAGTTCTTC	CASSYGHYNEQFF	-	TRBV6-5	TRBJ2-1	-
TGTGCCAGCAGCCTGTCAAGCGGGGGAATAATGGAGCAGTACTTC	CASSLSSGGIMEQYF	few	TRBV6-6	TRBJ2-7	TRBD2
TGTGCCAGTAGTTCGCGACAGGGGGCAGGAGGCTACACCTTC	CASSSRQGAGGYTF	-	TRBV19	TRBJ1-2	TRBD1
TGTGCCAGCAGCAGGGACAGGGGGAACACTGAAGCTTTCTTT	CASSRDRGNTEAFF	-	TRBV7-8	TRBJ1-1	TRBD1
TGTGCCAGCAGTTTAATCCCCGGGGGTGAAGCTTTCTTT	CASSLIPGGEAFF	-	TRBV27	TRBJ1-1	-
TGTGCCAGCAGCTTAGGAGGTCAATACGAGCAGTACTTC	CASSLGGQYEQYF	-	TRBV11-3	TRBJ2-7	-
TGCAGCGTTTATGAAGGGGGAGGGGGGGACTATGGCTACACCTTC	CSVYEGGGGDYGYTF	few	TRBV29-1	TRBJ1-2	-
TGCAGCGCAGGGGAAGGGGGCGTGTACTATGGCTACACCTTC	CSAGEGGVYYGYTF	-	TRBV29-1	TRBJ1-2	TRBD1
TGTGCCAGCAGTCCCTCTCCCTCTTCCCTTCCCTACGAGCAGTACTTC	CASSPSPSSLPYEQYF	-	TRBV11-2	TRBJ2-7	-
TGCGCCAGCAGCTTGGCGGGGGGCGCGTACACTGAAGCTTTCTTT	CASSLAGGAYTEAFF	-	TRBV5-1	TRBJ1-1	-
TGCGCCAGCAGCCAAGATCATGGAGCACGGAGCTCCTACGAGCAGTACTTC	CASSQDHGARSSYEQYF	-	TRBV4-1	TRBJ2-7	-
TGTGCCAGTAGTGGCGGGGCTAACTATGGCTACACCTTC	CASSGGANYGYTF	-	TRBV19	TRBJ1-2	-
TGTGCCTGGACCGTCACAGGGGAGCAGTACTTC	CAWTVTGEQYF	-	TRBV30	TRBJ2-7	-
TGCAGCGGTGAGACTAGCGGGAGTGGGGAACAAGAGACCCAGTACTTC	CSGETSGSGEQETQYF	-	TRBV29-1	TRBJ2-5	TRBD2
TGTGCCTTGGCGGGAGGGGAAAAACTGTTTTTT	CALAGGEKLFF	-	TRBV30	TRBJ1-4	-
TGCGCCAGCAGTGATACCGGGCGGGAGAGTTACAATGAGCAGTTCTTC	CASSDTGRESYNEQFF	-	TRBV10-1	TRBJ2-1	TRBD2
TGTGCCAGCAGCATCGGACTAGCCCCACGCACAGATACGCAGTATTTT	CASSIGLAPRTDTQYF	once	TRBV11-3	TRBJ2-3	TRBD2
TGTGCCAGCAGCTTAGTGGCGGGGAGCTCCTACGAGCAGTACTTC	CASSLVAGSSYEQYF	-	TRBV11-2	TRBJ2-7	-
TGCGCCAGCAGCTTGGCTGCAGGGCGGAACACTGAAGCTTTCTTT	CASSLAAGRNTEAFF	-	TRBV5-1	TRBJ1-1	-
TGTGCCAGTAGGGACAGGGCCAACACCGGGGAGCTGTTTTTT	CASRDRANTGELFF	-	TRBV19	TRBJ2-2	TRBD1
TGTGCCACCAGCAGAGGCGGGACTAGCCCAGAGACCCAGTACTTC	CATSRGGTSPETQYF	-	TRBV15	TRBJ2-5	TRBD2
TGTGCCAGCAGCTTGGGGGGCGACCAGCCCCAGCATTTT	CASSLGGDQPQHF	-	TRBV5-6	TRBJ1-5	-
TGCGCCAGCAGCTTGGACGGGGAGCCAATGAACACTGAAGCTTTCTTT	CASSLDGEPMNTEAFF	-	TRBV5-1	TRBJ1-1	-
TGCGCCAGCAGCTTGGGTGGGACAGTTTACAATGAGCAGTTCTTC	CASSLGGTVYNEQFF	-	TRBV5-1	TRBJ2-1	TRBD1
TGTGCCAGCAGGATAAATAGGGAGGGCCCGTTCGGCTACACCTTC	CASRINREGPFGYTF	-	TRBV4-2	TRBJ1-2	-
TGTGCCAGCAGCTTGTTACCGTCAGGGGATTGGAACACTGAAGCTTTCTTT	CASSLLPSGDWNTEAFF	-	TRBV11-3	TRBJ1-1	-
TGTGCCAGCAGTGAAGGAGCGGTCTCCTACGAGCAGTACTTC	CASSEGAVSYEQYF	once	TRBV6-1	TRBJ2-7	-
TGTGCCAGCAGTGTCCTCCTAGCGGGGGGGCCTACAGATACGCAGTATTTT	CASSVLLAGGPTDTQYF	few	TRBV6-1	TRBJ2-3	TRBD2
TGTGCCAGCGGCCACCATAGACAGGGTGACTCACCCCTCCACTTT	CASGHHRQGDSPLHF	-	TRBV4-2	TRBJ1-6	TRBD1
TGTGCCAGCACCACGGACAGATCTTATGGCTACACCTTC	CASTTDRSYGYTF	-	TRBV6-1	TRBJ1-2	-
TGTGCCAGCAGAGATCAACAGGGGGTCAATCAGCCCCAGCATTTT	CASRDQQGVNQPQHF	-	TRBV6-1	TRBJ1-5	TRBD1
TGCGCCAGCAGCCCACCCGATGGAGCCTACGAGCAGTACTTC	CASSPPDGAYEQYF	-	TRBV5-1	TRBJ2-7	-
TGTGCCAGCGGGACAGGGGGCGCTTCTAATGAAAAACTGTTTTTT	CASGTGGASNEKLFF	-	TRBV11-3	TRBJ1-4	TRBD1
TGTGCCACCAGCAGAGATTTGGGACTAGCGGAAAGGGGAACCCACACAGATACGCAGTATTTT	CATSRDLGLAERGTHTDTQYF	few	TRBV15	TRBJ2-3	TRBD2
TGTGCCAGCACCCTTGCGGGGGGTGTTATTAATGAGCAGTTCTTC	CASTLAGGVINEQFF	-	TRBV5-4	TRBJ2-1	TRBD2
TGTGCCAGCAGCTTAGGCGTTCGACTAGCGGGGAGTGGCACAGATACGCAGTATTTT	CASSLGVRLAGSGTDTQYF	-	TRBV7-2	TRBJ2-3	TRBD2
TGTGCCAGCAGCCCTGGGGCAGACGGAGAGACCCAGTACTTC	CASSPGADGETQYF	few	TRBV7-6	TRBJ2-5	-
TGTGCCAGCAGTAGGGGACTAGCAGGCAATGAGCAGTTCTTC	CASSRGLAGNEQFF	-	TRBV6-5	TRBJ2-1	TRBD2
TGTGCCTGGAGTGTCCGCCTAGATAGAGATACGCAGTATTTT	CAWSVRLDRDTQYF	-	TRBV30	TRBJ2-3	-
TGTGCCAGTAGTATTATGGCGGTCCGCACAGATACGCAGTATTTT	CASSIMAVRTDTQYF	-	TRBV19	TRBJ2-3	-
TGTGCCAGCAGCTTATCCCAAAACACCATATATTTT	CASSLSQNTIYF	-	TRBV7-9	TRBJ1-3	-
TGTGCCAGCAGCCAAGACGCGGTCTATGGCTACACCTTC	CASSQDAVYGYTF	-	TRBV4-2	TRBJ1-2	-
TGCGCCAGCAGCCAAGATTGGCCCGGGACAGGGCGCTTCACTGAAGCTTTCTTT	CASSQDWPGTGRFTEAFF	-	TRBV4-1	TRBJ1-1	TRBD1
TGTGCCACCGCCGGGACAACTAACTATGGCTACACCTTC	CATAGTTNYGYTF	-	TRBV5-4	TRBJ1-2	-
TGTGCCAGCAGTTACTCCCCGTTGAACACTGAAGCTTTCTTT	CASSYSPLNTEAFF	-	TRBV6-5	TRBJ1-1	-
TGTGCCAGCAGTCAGGGGGTCACCTACGAGCAGTACTTC	CASSQGVTYEQYF	few	TRBV27	TRBJ2-7	TRBD1
TGCGCCAGCAGCCACCGGACTAGCGGGTCGCCTAGTTACGAGCAGTACTTC	CASSHRTSGSPSYEQYF	-	TRBV5-1	TRBJ2-7	TRBD2
TGTGCCAGCTCACCTCGGGTTGATGCCGTCGGGTCCGAGCAGTACTTC	CASSPRVDAVGSEQYF	-	TRBV18	TRBJ2-7	-